The present entry profiles one T cell receptor beta chain with its context. Method: immunoSEQ multiplex PCR; TCRdb's copy keeps in-frame clones and lacks some. The sample records 75,000 to 95,000 clones, roughly 85% being singletons. CDR3 length equals 14 residues. Germline CDR1 is SGHRS and CDR2 is YFSETQ. V lost 3 bases to trimming and J lost 6 bases; unmatched junction nucleotides: 5. These data belong to a study of OX40 agonist ivuxolimab in advanced cancers. The clonotype comes from an adult with an advanced solid tumor such as melanoma, head and neck, liver or kidney cancer. This specimen was CD4+ or CD8+ T cells sorted from blood, taken in a trial of the OX40 agonist ivuxolimab. This sequence joins TRBV5-1 and TRBJ1-2, with TRBD1 matching over 10 bases. This CDR3 reads CASSSRQGADGYTF. CDR3 sequence (DNA): TGCGCCAGCAGCTCCCGACAGGGGGCTGATGGCTACACCTTC.